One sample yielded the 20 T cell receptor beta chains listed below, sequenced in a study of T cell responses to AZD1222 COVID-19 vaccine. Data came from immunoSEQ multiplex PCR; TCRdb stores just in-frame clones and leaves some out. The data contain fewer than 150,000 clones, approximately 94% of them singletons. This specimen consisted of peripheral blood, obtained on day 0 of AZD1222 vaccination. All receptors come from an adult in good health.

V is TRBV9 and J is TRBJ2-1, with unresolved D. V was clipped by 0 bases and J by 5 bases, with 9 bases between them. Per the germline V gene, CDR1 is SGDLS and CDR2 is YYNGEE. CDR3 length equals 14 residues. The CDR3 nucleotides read TGTGCCAGCAGCGTAGGGCGCCTACACAATGAGCAGTTCTTC. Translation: CASSVGRLHNEQFF.

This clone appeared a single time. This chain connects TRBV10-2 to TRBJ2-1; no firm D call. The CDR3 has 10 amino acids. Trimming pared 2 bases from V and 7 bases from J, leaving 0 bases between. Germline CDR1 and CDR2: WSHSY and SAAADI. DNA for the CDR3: TGCGCCAGCAGTGAGAATGAGCAGTTCTTC. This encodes CASSENEQFF.

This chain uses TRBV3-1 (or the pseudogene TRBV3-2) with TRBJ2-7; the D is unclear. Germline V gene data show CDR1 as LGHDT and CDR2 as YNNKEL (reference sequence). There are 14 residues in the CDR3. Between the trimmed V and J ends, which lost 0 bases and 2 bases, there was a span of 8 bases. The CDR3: CASSQDSTAYEQYF. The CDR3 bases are TGTGCCAGCAGCCAAGACAGTACCGCCTACGAGCAGTACTTC.

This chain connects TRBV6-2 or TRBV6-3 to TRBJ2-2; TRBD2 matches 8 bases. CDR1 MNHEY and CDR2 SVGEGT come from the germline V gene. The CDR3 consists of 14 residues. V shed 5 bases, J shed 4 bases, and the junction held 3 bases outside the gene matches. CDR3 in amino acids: CASSRLATTGELFF. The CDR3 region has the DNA TGTGCCAGCAGTCGACTAGCGACCACCGGGGAGCTGTTTTTT.

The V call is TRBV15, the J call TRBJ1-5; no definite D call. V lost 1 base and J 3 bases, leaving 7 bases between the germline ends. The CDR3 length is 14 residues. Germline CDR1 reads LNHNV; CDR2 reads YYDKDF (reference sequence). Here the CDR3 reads CATSRGTINQPQHF. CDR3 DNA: TGTGCCACCAGCAGAGGGACCATCAATCAGCCCCAGCATTTT. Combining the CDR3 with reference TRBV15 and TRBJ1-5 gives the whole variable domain DAMVIQNPRYQVTQFGKPVTLSCSQTLNHNVMYWYQQKSSQAPKLLFHYYDKDFNNEADTPDNFQSRRPNTSFCFLDIRSPGLGDTAMYLCATSRGTINQPQHFGDGTRLSIL.

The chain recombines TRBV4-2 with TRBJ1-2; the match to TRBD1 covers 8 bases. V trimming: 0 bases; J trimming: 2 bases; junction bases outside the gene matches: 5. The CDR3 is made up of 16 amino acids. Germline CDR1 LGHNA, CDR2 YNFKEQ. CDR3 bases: TGTGCCAGCAGCCAAGATAGAGGACAGGGAAACTATGGCTACACCTTC. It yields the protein CASSQDRGQGNYGYTF.

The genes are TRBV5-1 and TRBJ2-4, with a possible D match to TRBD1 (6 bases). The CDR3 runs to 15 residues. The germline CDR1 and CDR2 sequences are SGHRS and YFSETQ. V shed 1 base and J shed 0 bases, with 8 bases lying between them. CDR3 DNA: TGCGCCAGCAGCTTGATAGGGGGAGCCAAAAACATTCAGTACTTC. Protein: CASSLIGGAKNIQYF.

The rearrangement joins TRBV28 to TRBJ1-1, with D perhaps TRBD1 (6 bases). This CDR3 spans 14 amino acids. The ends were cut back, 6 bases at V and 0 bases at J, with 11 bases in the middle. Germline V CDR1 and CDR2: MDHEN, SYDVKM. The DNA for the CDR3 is TGTGCCAGCAGCCTTGGGACATTGAACACTGAAGCTTTCTTT. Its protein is CASSLGTLNTEAFF. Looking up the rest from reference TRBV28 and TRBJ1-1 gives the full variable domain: DVKVTQSSRYLVKRTGEKVFLECVQDMDHENMFWYRQDPGLGLRLIYFSYDVKMKEKGDIPEGYSVSREKKERFSLILESASTNQTSMYLCASSLGTLNTEAFFGQGTRLTVV.

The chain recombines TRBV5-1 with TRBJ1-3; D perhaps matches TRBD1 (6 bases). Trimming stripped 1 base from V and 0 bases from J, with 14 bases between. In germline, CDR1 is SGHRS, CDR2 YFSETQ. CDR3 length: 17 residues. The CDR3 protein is CASSLNPGQSSGNTIYF. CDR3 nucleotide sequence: TGCGCCAGCAGCTTGAACCCCGGACAGAGCTCTGGAAACACCATATATTTT.

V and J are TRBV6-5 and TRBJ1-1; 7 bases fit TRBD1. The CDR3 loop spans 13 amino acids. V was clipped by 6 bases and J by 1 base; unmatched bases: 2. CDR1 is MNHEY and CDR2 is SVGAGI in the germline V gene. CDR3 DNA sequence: TGTGCCAGCAGGCAGGGGGGGAACACTGAAGCTTTCTTT. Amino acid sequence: CASRQGGNTEAFF.

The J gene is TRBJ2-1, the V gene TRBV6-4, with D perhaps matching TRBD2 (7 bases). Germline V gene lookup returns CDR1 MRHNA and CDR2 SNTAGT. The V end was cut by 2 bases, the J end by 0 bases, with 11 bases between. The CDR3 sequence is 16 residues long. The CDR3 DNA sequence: TGTGCCAGCAGTGACGGCGGGGGCCACTCCTACAATGAGCAGTTCTTC. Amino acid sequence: CASSDGGGHSYNEQFF.

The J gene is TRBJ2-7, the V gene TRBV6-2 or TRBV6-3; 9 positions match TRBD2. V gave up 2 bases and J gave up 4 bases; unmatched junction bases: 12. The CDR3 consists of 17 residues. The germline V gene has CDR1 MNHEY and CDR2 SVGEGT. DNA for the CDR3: TGTGCCAGCAGTTACACGCTGGGGCTAGCGGGAAGTTACGAGCAGTACTTC. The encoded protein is CASSYTLGLAGSYEQYF.

The CDR3 protein is CASSTWRDPNTGELFF. In DNA form, the CDR3 reads TGTGCCAGCAGCACATGGCGGGATCCGAACACCGGGGAGCTGTTTTTT. J is TRBJ2-2 and V is TRBV5-5; a weak D match, TRBD2 (6 bases). With 4 bases removed from V and 0 bases from J, the gap between germline ends came to 13 bases. CDR1 is SGHKS and CDR2 is YYEKEE in the germline V gene (reference sequence). The CDR3 runs to 16 residues.

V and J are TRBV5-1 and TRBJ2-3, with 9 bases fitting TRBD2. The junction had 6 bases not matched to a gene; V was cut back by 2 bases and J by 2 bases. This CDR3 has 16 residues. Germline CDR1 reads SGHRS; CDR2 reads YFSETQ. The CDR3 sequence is CASSFTLAGATDTQYF. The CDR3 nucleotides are TGCGCCAGCAGCTTTACTTTAGCGGGAGCCACAGATACGCAGTATTTT.

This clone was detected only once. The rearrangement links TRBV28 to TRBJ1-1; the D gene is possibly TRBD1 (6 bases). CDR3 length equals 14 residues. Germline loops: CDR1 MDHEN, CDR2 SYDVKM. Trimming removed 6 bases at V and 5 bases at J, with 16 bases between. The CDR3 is CASSLNRAVTEAFF. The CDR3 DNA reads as TGTGCCAGCAGCCTCAACAGGGCTGTTACTGAAGCTTTCTTT. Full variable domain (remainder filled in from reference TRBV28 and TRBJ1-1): DVKVTQSSRYLVKRTGEKVFLECVQDMDHENMFWYRQDPGLGLRLIYFSYDVKMKEKGDIPEGYSVSREKKERFSLILESASTNQTSMYLCASSLNRAVTEAFFGQGTRLTVV.

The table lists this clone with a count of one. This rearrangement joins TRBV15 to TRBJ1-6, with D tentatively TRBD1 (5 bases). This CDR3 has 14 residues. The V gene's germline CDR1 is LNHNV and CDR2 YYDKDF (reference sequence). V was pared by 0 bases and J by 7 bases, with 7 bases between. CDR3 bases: TGTGCCACCAGCAGAGATTGGGACAATTCACCCCTCCACTTT. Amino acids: CATSRDWDNSPLHF.

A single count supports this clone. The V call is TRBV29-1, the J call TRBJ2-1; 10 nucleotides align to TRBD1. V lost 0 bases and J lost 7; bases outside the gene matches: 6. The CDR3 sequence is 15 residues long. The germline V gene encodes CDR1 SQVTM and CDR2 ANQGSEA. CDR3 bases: TGCAGCGTTGAAGATTGGGACAGGGGTAGGAATGAGCAGTTCTTC. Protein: CSVEDWDRGRNEQFF.

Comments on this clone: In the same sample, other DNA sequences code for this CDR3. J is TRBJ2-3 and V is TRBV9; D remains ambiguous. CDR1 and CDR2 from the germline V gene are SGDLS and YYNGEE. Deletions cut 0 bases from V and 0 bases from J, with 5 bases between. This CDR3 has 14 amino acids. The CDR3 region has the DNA TGTGCCAGCAGCGTAGAATCCAGCACAGATACGCAGTATTTT. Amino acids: CASSVESSTDTQYF.

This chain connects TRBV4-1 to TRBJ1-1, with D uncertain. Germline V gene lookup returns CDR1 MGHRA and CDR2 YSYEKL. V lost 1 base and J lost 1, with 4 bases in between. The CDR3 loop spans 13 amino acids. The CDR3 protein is CASSQARNTEAFF. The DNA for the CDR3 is TGCGCCAGCAGCCAAGCCAGGAACACTGAAGCTTTCTTT.

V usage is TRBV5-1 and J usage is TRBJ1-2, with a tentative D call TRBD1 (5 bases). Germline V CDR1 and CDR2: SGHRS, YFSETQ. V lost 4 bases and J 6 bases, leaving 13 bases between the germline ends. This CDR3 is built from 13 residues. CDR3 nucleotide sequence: TGCGCCAGCAGCCCCAGGGTGAGGGATGGCTACACCTTC. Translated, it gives CASSPRVRDGYTF.